These 27 T cell receptor beta chains share one sample of origin, sequenced in a study of memory CD4+ T cells and cytomegalovirus serostatus. Sequencing was performed with immunoSEQ multiplex PCR; in TCRdb, only in-frame clones are kept and a portion is missing. The sample includes approximately 51,000 clones, around 70% of them seen just once. The sort gate was single viable CD3+CD4+CD8-CD45RO+ cells for memory CD4+ T cells. Source material: memory CD4+ T cells from blood. The receptors were gathered from an adult in good health and CMV-seropositive.

CDR3 region: CASSLAGGQEEAFF. Written as DNA, the CDR3 is TGTGCCAGCAGCTTAGCTGGGGGACAGGAGGAAGCTTTCTTT. The V gene is TRBV7-9, the J gene TRBJ1-1; 8 bases align to TRBD1. CDR3 length: 14 amino acids. Germline loops: CDR1 SEHNR, CDR2 FQNEAQ (reference sequence). V dropped 0 bases and J dropped 8; count of bases not matched to a gene: 5.

V gene TRBV2 combines with J gene TRBJ1-6; D is perhaps TRBD1 (5 bases). Trimming stripped 3 bases from V and 10 bases from J, with 13 bases between. Per germline, CDR1 SNHLY and CDR2 FYNNEI. The CDR3 extends over 14 amino acids. Here the CDR3 DNA reads TGTGCCAGCAGTGATATGAGGGGAGGATCACCCCTCCACTTT. Residues: CASSDMRGGSPLHF.

The J gene is TRBJ2-1, the V gene TRBV27; D is tentatively TRBD1 or TRBD2 (5 bases each). Trimming stripped 7 bases from V and 5 bases from J, with 18 bases between. Germline V gene sequence: CDR1 MNHEY, CDR2 SMNVEV (reference sequence). This CDR3 comprises 15 residues. The CDR3: CASMNRRRANNEQFF. CDR3 DNA sequence: TGTGCCAGCATGAACAGGAGGAGAGCAAACAATGAGCAGTTCTTC.

The chain uses TRBV5-5 and TRBJ1-1; D gene uncertain. The V end was cut by 7 bases, the J end by 4 bases, with 14 bases between. Per the germline V gene, CDR1 is SGHKS and CDR2 is YYEKEE (reference sequence). This CDR3 spans 13 amino acids. CDR3 amino acids: CASGPLSGTEAFF. CDR3 sequence (DNA): TGTGCCAGCGGACCTCTGAGTGGCACTGAAGCTTTCTTT.

Regarding this clone: One junction end does not reproduce the germline sequence, and a read error may be involved. The genes are TRBV25-1 and TRBJ1-3, with D possibly being TRBD1 (5 bases). In germline, CDR1 is MGHDK, CDR2 SYGVNS. The CDR3 loop spans 12 amino acids. DNA of the CDR3: TGTGCCAGCAGTGAATCAGGGACGGGAAAGAATTTT. It encodes CASSESGTGKNF. Using reference TRBV25-1 and TRBJ1-3 for the parts outside the CDR3, the full variable domain is EADIYQTPRYLVIGTGKKITLECSQTMGHDKMYWYQQDPGMELHLIHYSYGVNSTEKGDLSSESTVSRIRTEHFPLTLESARPSHTSQYLCASSESGTGKNFGEGSWLTVV.

The chain employs TRBV18 and TRBJ2-2; D remains ambiguous. V gave up 8 bases and J gave up 4 bases, with 8 bases separating them. This CDR3 spans 12 amino acids. Germline V gene lookup returns CDR1 KGHSH and CDR2 LQKENI. The CDR3 sequence: CASRQVTGELFF. The CDR3 DNA reads TGTGCCAGCCGTCAGGTCACCGGGGAGCTGTTTTTT.

The chain couples TRBV6-7 to TRBJ2-1, with 7 nucleotides matching TRBD1. TRBV6-7 counts as an open reading frame of uncertain function. With V trimmed by 5 bases and J by 12 bases, 13 bases remained unmatched. This CDR3 comprises 14 residues. In DNA, the CDR3 is TGTGCCAGCAGTCAACCTGAAGGGGGCATGGCGCAGTTCTTC. Protein product: CASSQPEGGMAQFF.

V and J are TRBV29-1 and TRBJ2-4; unclear D gene. The germline gives CDR1 SQVTM, CDR2 ANQGSEA. The ends were cut back, 5 bases at V and 0 bases at J, with 8 bases in the middle. CDR3 length: 13 amino acids. The CDR3 coding sequence is TGCAGCGTTACGCAGTCAGCCAAAAACATTCAGTACTTC. Translation: CSVTQSAKNIQYF.

V gene TRBV28 combines with J gene TRBJ2-1; TRBD2 might be the D (7 bases). Germline loops: CDR1 MDHEN, CDR2 SYDVKM. Trimming stripped 6 bases from V and 4 bases from J, with 22 bases between. CDR3 length: 17 amino acids. The CDR3: CASSSIVTGGGYNEQFF. The CDR3 DNA is TGTGCCAGCAGCTCCATAGTGACAGGCGGGGGATACAATGAGCAGTTCTTC.

The chain employs TRBV27 and TRBJ1-2; no clear D. Trimming shortened V by 7 bases and J by 1 base, and 10 bases separated the two germline ends. Germline V gene data show CDR1 as MNHEY and CDR2 as SMNVEV (reference sequence). The CDR3 runs 13 residues. The CDR3 DNA reads TGTGCCAGCAAATCCGATGATAACTATGGCTACACCTTC. Its protein product is CASKSDDNYGYTF.

The chain has TRBV29-1 and TRBJ1-1; D is unclear. V lost 7 bases and J lost 1, with 19 bases in between. Germline V gene sequence: CDR1 SQVTM, CDR2 ANQGSEA. This CDR3 region has 15 residues. The CDR3 here is CSAAKRAEKNTEAFF. The CDR3 DNA follows: TGCAGCGCAGCCAAGCGGGCTGAAAAGAACACTGAAGCTTTCTTT.

V and J are TRBV10-2 and TRBJ2-3; D is possibly TRBD1 (5 bases). Trimming took 0 bases from V and 4 from J, leaving 11 bases between them. This CDR3 has 15 amino acids. CDR1 is WSHSY, CDR2 SAAADI, per germline. The CDR3 loop reads CASSESTERADTQYF. CDR3 DNA sequence: TGCGCCAGCAGTGAGTCGACAGAAAGGGCAGATACGCAGTATTTT.

This sequence joins TRBV11-1 and TRBJ1-4; 12 nucleotides line up with TRBD1. J was trimmed by 6 bases and V by 5 bases; bases with no gene match: 1. CDR3 length: 14 amino acids. Germline V gene lookup returns CDR1 SGHAT and CDR2 FQDESV (reference sequence). For the CDR3, the DNA is TGTGCCAGCAGCGGGACAGGGGGCGATGAAAAACTGTTTTTT. Protein sequence: CASSGTGGDEKLFF.

The chain uses TRBV10-3 and TRBJ2-2; D perhaps matches TRBD1 (5 bases). The germline CDR1 and CDR2 sequences are ENHRY and SYGVKD. This CDR3 region has 15 residues. V lost 0 bases, J lost 5 bases, and 10 bases lay in between. CDR3 nucleotides: TGTGCCATCAGTGAGTCTGGGGCACGGACCGGGGAGCTGTTTTTT. It translates to CAISESGARTGELFF.

The chain recombines TRBV7-2 with TRBJ2-7, with D unresolved. Germline CDR1 and CDR2: SGHTA and FQGNSA. The ends were cut back, 2 bases at V and 3 bases at J, with 8 bases in the middle. The CDR3 loop spans 13 amino acids. Here the CDR3 DNA reads TGTGCCAGCAGCTTAAATCGAAACTACGAGCAGTACTTC. It is translated as CASSLNRNYEQYF. The entire variable domain, with the rest obtained from reference TRBV7-2 and TRBJ2-7, is as follows: GAGVSQSPSNKVTEKGKDVELRCDPISGHTALYWYRQSLGQGLEFLIYFQGNSAPDKSGLPSDRFSAERTGGSVSTLTIQRTQQEDSAVYLCASSLNRNYEQYFGPGTRLTVT.

The rearrangement joins TRBV5-4 to TRBJ2-3; 9 positions agree with TRBD2. The length of the CDR3 is 15 residues. The germline gives CDR1 SGHNT, CDR2 YYREEE (reference sequence). Unmatched junction bases numbered 4, after V lost 4 bases and J lost 1 base. CDR3 residues: CASSHRLAGTDTQYF. The CDR3 bases are TGTGCCAGCAGCCATAGACTAGCGGGCACAGATACGCAGTATTTT.

This clone is a singleton in its sample. This sequence joins TRBV25-1 and TRBJ2-3; possible D gene TRBD2, 7 bases. V was trimmed by 1 base and J by 4 bases, leaving 18 bases between them. The CDR3 runs 17 residues. Germline loops: CDR1 MGHDK, CDR2 SYGVNS. CDR3 DNA: TGTGCCAGCAGTGAATCCCCCGAGGGGGGGGCCCCAGATACGCAGTATTTT. Translation gives CASSESPEGGAPDTQYF.

The rearrangement joins TRBV29-1 to TRBJ1-1; D might be TRBD1 (5 bases). V lost 4 bases and J 4 bases, leaving 7 bases between the germline ends. Germline V gives CDR1 SQVTM, CDR2 ANQGSEA. The CDR3 runs 11 residues. The CDR3: CSVGGVTEAFF. The DNA for the CDR3 is TGCAGCGTTGGGGGGGTCACTGAAGCTTTCTTT.

The chain combines TRBV7-9 with TRBJ2-1; weak D call: TRBD2 (6 bases). The CDR3 is 14 amino acids. Germline V gives CDR1 SEHNR, CDR2 FQNEAQ (reference sequence). Trimming removed 2 bases from V and 3 bases from J, with 8 bases in between. The CDR3 sequence is CASSLNGGYNEQFF. The DNA of the CDR3 is TGTGCCAGCAGCTTAAACGGGGGCTACAATGAGCAGTTCTTC.

This clone was seen only a few times. The CDR3 is CAISETGITEAFF. CDR3 nucleotides: TGTGCCATCAGTGAGACAGGGATTACTGAAGCTTTCTTT. V gene TRBV10-3 combines with J gene TRBJ1-1, with TRBD1 as a possible D gene (6 bases). Trimming stripped 2 bases from V and 5 bases from J, with 9 bases between. This CDR3 has 13 amino acids. Germline CDR1 is ENHRY and CDR2 is SYGVKD.

There are a few counts of this clone. The gene calls are TRBV5-1 and TRBJ2-1; D gene ambiguous. There are 15 residues in the CDR3. CDR1 SGHRS and CDR2 YFSETQ come from the germline V gene. Trimming left V 0 bases short and J 10 bases short, with 17 bases between. CDR3 protein: CASSLGPGYTIEQFF. In nucleotides, the CDR3 is TGCGCCAGCAGCTTGGGTCCTGGCTATACAATCGAGCAGTTCTTC.

The V gene is TRBV5-1, the J gene TRBJ2-5; TRBD1 matches at 8 bases. Germline CDR1 SGHRS, CDR2 YFSETQ. The V segment lost 0 bases and the J segment 5 bases; nucleotides outside the gene matches: 6. There are 15 residues in the CDR3. The CDR3 loop is CASSLVGQGSETQYF. In DNA, the CDR3 is TGCGCCAGCAGCTTGGTCGGACAGGGATCGGAGACCCAGTACTTC.

The chain carries TRBV6-5 and TRBJ1-6, with D uncertain. Trimming cost V 6 bases and J 4 bases, with 7 bases left between them. Germline V gene sequence: CDR1 MNHEY, CDR2 SVGAGI. The CDR3 is made up of 13 amino acids. The CDR3 spells CASRGAYNSPLHF. The CDR3 coding sequence is TGTGCCAGCAGGGGAGCTTATAATTCACCCCTCCACTTT.

This clone was recorded once. The sample carries other DNA sequences with the same CDR3. V and J are TRBV5-1 and TRBJ2-7; D call uncertain. Trimming cost V 0 bases and J 1 base, with 8 bases left between them. The V gene's germline CDR1 is SGHRS and CDR2 YFSETQ. This CDR3 has 14 amino acids. CDR3 amino acids: CASSLADVSYEQYF. CDR3 in DNA: TGCGCCAGCAGCTTGGCCGACGTATCCTACGAGCAGTACTTC.

The chain employs TRBV27 and TRBJ2-1; 16 bases match TRBD2. Germline V CDR1 and CDR2: MNHEY, SMNVEV (reference sequence). V trimming: 2 bases; J trimming: 4 bases; junction bases outside the gene matches: 11. The CDR3 extends over 20 amino acids. CDR3 sequence: CASSLGTGTSGGAGYNEQFF. In DNA form, the CDR3 reads TGTGCCAGCAGTTTAGGGACAGGGACTAGCGGGGGGGCCGGGTACAATGAGCAGTTCTTC.

The genes are TRBV7-2 and TRBJ2-4; TRBD1 matches at 11 bases. CDR1 is SGHTA and CDR2 is FQGNSA in the germline V gene. The trim removed 5 bases at V and 6 bases at J, leaving 6 bases unmatched. CDR3 length: 15 residues. This chain's CDR3 is CASSHSGTGGNIQYF. Here the CDR3 DNA reads TGTGCCAGCAGCCACTCGGGGACAGGGGGAAACATTCAGTACTTC.

Concerning this clone itself: The junction departs from the called germline gene at one end, perhaps through a read error. The V call is TRBV6-1, the J call TRBJ1-5, with 7 bases that match TRBD1. The CDR3 has 15 amino acids. CDR1 and CDR2 from the germline V gene are MNHNS and SASEGT. The CDR3 is CTSTQGGRSNQPQHF. DNA for the CDR3: TGTACCAGCACCCAGGGGGGTAGAAGCAATCAGCCCCAGCATTTT.